The 5 T cell receptor beta chains below were found in one sample sequenced in a study of T cell responses to AZD1222 COVID-19 vaccine. Method: immunoSEQ multiplex PCR; TCRdb's copy keeps in-frame clones and lacks some. Here the sample spans tens of thousands of clones, nearly 90% being singletons. Sequencing used peripheral blood, obtained on day 0 of AZD1222 vaccination. The receptors shown here come from an adult in good health.

V and J are TRBV19 and TRBJ2-3, with 14 bases lining up with TRBD2. J was trimmed by 3 bases and V by 5 bases; bases with no gene match: 4. Germline V gene data show CDR1 as LNHDA and CDR2 as SQIVND (reference sequence). The CDR3 covers 16 residues. This CDR3 is CASSPRTSGRTDTQYF. In DNA, the CDR3 is TGTGCCAGTAGTCCTAGGACTAGCGGGAGGACAGATACGCAGTATTTT.

CDR3 region: CATSDLRDLHEQYV. In DNA, the CDR3 is TGTGCCACCAGTGACCTCAGGGATTTGCACGAGCAGTACGTC. V usage is TRBV24-1 and J usage is TRBJ2-7; D is perhaps TRBD1 (5 bases). The V gene lost 4 bases and the J gene lost 5 bases, with 14 bases spanning the gap. The CDR3 sequence is 14 residues long. CDR1 and CDR2 (germline): KGHDR, SFDVKD.

V is TRBV16 and J is TRBJ1-5; 11 bases align to TRBD1. The V and J ends lost 1 base and 5 bases, in that order; junction bases with no gene match: 1. CDR1 is KGHSY, CDR2 FQNENV, per germline. The CDR3 contains 15 residues. The CDR3 DNA follows: TGTGCCAGCAGCCAATGGGGACAGGGGGATCAGCCCCAGCATTTT. This gives the protein CASSQWGQGDQPQHF. The full variable domain, its missing parts supplied by reference TRBV16 and TRBJ1-5, is GEEVAQTPKHLVRGEGQKAKLYCAPIKGHSYVFWYQQVLKNEFKFLISFQNENVFDETGMPKERFSAKCLPNSPCSLEIQATKLEDSAVYFCASSQWGQGDQPQHFGDGTRLSIL.

The chain uses TRBV7-9 and TRBJ1-5; maybe TRBD1 (6 bases). CDR1 and CDR2 (germline): SEHNR, FQNEAQ (reference sequence). The V end lost 5 bases, the J end lost 2 bases, and 13 bases lay between the germline ends. The CDR3 is 15 amino acids. For the CDR3, the DNA is TGTGCCAGCAGCCCAGTGGGGGCTGGCAATCAGCCCCAGCATTTT. As protein: CASSPVGAGNQPQHF.

V is TRBV30 and J is TRBJ2-7, with D possibly matching TRBD1 (6 bases). V lost 8 bases and J 0 bases, leaving 14 bases between the germline ends. This CDR3 is built from 13 residues. Germline CDR1 reads GTSNPN; CDR2 reads SVGIG (reference sequence). CDR3 amino acids: CAQTRDNSYEQYF. CDR3 in DNA: TGTGCCCAAACTCGGGACAACTCCTACGAGCAGTACTTC.